This T cell receptor beta chain was retrieved from a study of T cells in Graves' hyperthyroidism and ophthalmopathy. Researchers amplified the TCR beta CDR3 regions from RNA transcripts. The HTBI set primed first-round TCR CDR3 RT-PCR. TCRdb redid the calling of the multiplex PCR reads with MiXCR, one entry per CDR3 protein. The table has about 590,000 distinct CDR3 sequences, less than 20% seen once; the top ten hold approximately 7%. The source of the PBMCs was 9.5 to 10 ml of fresh peripheral blood. Germline lookup yields CDR1 MDHEN and CDR2 SYDVKM. V was shortened by 4 bases and J by 4 bases, with 11 bases between the two germline ends. The CDR3 contains 14 residues. This clonotype appeared many times.

The chain joins TRBV28 to TRBJ2-1, with D unclear. This receptor was identified in a woman aged 25 to 39 with Graves' hyperthyroidism. Sequencing input: blood. The CDR3 DNA is TGTGCCAGCAGTTCCCTAAATGGGTACAATGAGCAGTTCTTC. Translated: CASSSLNGYNEQFF. Using reference TRBV28 and TRBJ2-1 for the parts outside the CDR3, the full variable domain is DVKVTQSSRYLVKRTGEKVFLECVQDMDHENMFWYRQDPGLGLRLIYFSYDVKMKEKGDIPEGYSVSREKKERFSLILESASTNQTSMYLCASSSLNGYNEQFFGPGTRLTVL.